The 18 T cell receptor beta chains below all came from one sample that was sequenced in a study of vaccination and CD4 T cells after COVID-19. Cultured CD4+ T-cell DNA underwent Oncomine TCR Beta short-read sequencing. TCRdb re-derived calls from the PCR reads in MiXCR, one entry per CDR3 protein. Counted here are around 17,000 distinct CDR3 sequences, roughly three quarters occurring once; the ten biggest clones make up about 16%. The antigens of these receptors remain unknown. Specified treatment: approximately nine-day PBMC culture with coronavirus spike peptide pools or control peptides (ViraFEST assay). Specimen: CD4+ T cells from blood, cultured in vitro. All receptors come from a human donor who had recovered from COVID-19.

The chain has TRBV24-1 and TRBJ1-5; TRBD1 might be the D (5 bases). V was clipped by 5 bases and J by 6 bases, with 13 bases between them. Germline CDR1 reads KGHDR; CDR2 reads SFDVKD. There are 14 residues in the CDR3. The CDR3 nucleotides read TGTGCCACCAGTGCCAGGGACGGCACTCAGCCCCAGCATTTT. It is translated as CATSARDGTQPQHF.

The chain is built from TRBV24-1 and TRBJ1-1, with D unclear. Trimming removed 6 bases from V and 0 bases from J, with 7 bases in between. This CDR3 has 13 amino acids. The germline V gene has CDR1 KGHDR and CDR2 SFDVKD. The CDR3 spells CATSSGVNTEAFF. The CDR3 DNA sequence: TGTGCCACCAGTAGCGGGGTGAACACTGAAGCTTTCTTT.

The genes are TRBV30 and TRBJ1-1, with D unclear. V was shortened by 2 bases and J by 1 base, with 8 bases between the two germline ends. The germline CDR1 and CDR2 sequences are GTSNPN and SVGIG (reference sequence). The CDR3 length is 13 residues. The CDR3 nucleotides are TGTGCCTGGAGTCCTGGTGAGAACACTGAAGCTTTCTTT. Its protein product is CAWSPGENTEAFF.

The V and J genes are TRBV5-4 and TRBJ1-2, with a tentative D call TRBD1 (6 bases). The CDR3 runs to 15 residues. The germline V gene has CDR1 SGHNT and CDR2 YYREEE (reference sequence). Trimming shortened V by 6 bases and J by 6 bases, and 21 bases separated the two germline ends. CDR3 protein: CASTPQRGEVDGYTF. The CDR3 nucleotides are TGTGCCAGCACCCCCCAGAGGGGGGAAGTGGATGGCTACACCTTC.

This clonotype appeared a few times. The V gene is TRBV27, the J gene TRBJ1-2, with D maybe TRBD1 (5 bases). Trimming left V 5 bases short and J 4 bases short, with 17 bases between. Per the germline V gene, CDR1 is MNHEY and CDR2 is SMNVEV (reference sequence). The CDR3 contains 15 residues. The CDR3 here is CASSAVDRFPYGYTF. The CDR3, as DNA: TGTGCCAGCAGTGCCGTAGACAGATTCCCCTATGGCTACACCTTC.

The chain carries TRBV12-3 or TRBV12-4 and TRBJ1-2, with 7 bases that match TRBD1. There are 15 residues in the CDR3. Trimming removed 3 bases from V and 0 bases from J; junction bases left unmatched: 4. The CDR3 DNA reads as TGTGCCAGCAGTTTTCTGACAGGGACTAACTATGGCTACACCTTC. Translation: CASSFLTGTNYGYTF.

V usage is TRBV2 and J usage is TRBJ1-2, with no clear D. Between the trimmed V and J ends, which lost 4 bases and 2 bases, there was a span of 8 bases. The germline V gene encodes CDR1 SNHLY and CDR2 FYNNEI. The CDR3 has 13 amino acids. DNA for the CDR3: TGTGCCAGCAGTGGCGCAGCCAACTATGGCTACACCTTC. Translating it yields CASSGAANYGYTF.

The rearrangement joins TRBV18 to TRBJ2-3; unclear D gene. The CDR3 is 16 residues long. V dropped 4 bases and J dropped 2 bases, with 16 bases sitting between them. The germline gives CDR1 KGHSH, CDR2 LQKENI. The CDR3 is CASSQFSRASTDTQYF. CDR3 coding DNA: TGTGCCAGCTCACAGTTCTCGCGAGCATCCACAGATACGCAGTATTTT.

The chain links TRBV21-1 to TRBJ1-6. TRBV21-1 is classified as a pseudogene. The CDR3 length is 17 residues. The CDR3 DNA is TGTGCCAGCAGCGCTCACCGGCCGGCCAACTATAATTCACCCCTCCACTTT. This gives the protein CASSAHRPANYNSPLHF.

The rearrangement links TRBV5-1 to TRBJ2-7; 15 bases align to TRBD2. The germline CDR1 and CDR2 sequences are SGHRS and YFSETQ. Trimming cost V 3 bases and J 6 bases; bases outside gene matches: 1. The CDR3 is 14 amino acids. The CDR3 DNA reads TGCGCCAGCAGCTCGGGACTAGCGGGGGGCGAGCAGTACTTC. Its protein product is CASSSGLAGGEQYF. Complete variable domain (other parts from reference TRBV5-1 and TRBJ2-7): KAGVTQTPRYLIKTRGQQVTLSCSPISGHRSVSWYQQTPGQGLQFLFEYFSETQRNKGNFPGRFSGRQFSNSRSEMNVSTLELGDSALYLCASSSGLAGGEQYFGPGTRLTVT.

This clonotype was seen a few times. The rearrangement links TRBV27 to TRBJ1-1, with D tentatively TRBD1 (6 bases). CDR3 length: 15 residues. Trimming removed 1 base at V and 5 bases at J, with 14 bases between. Germline CDR1 MNHEY, CDR2 SMNVEV (reference sequence). CDR3 coding DNA: TGTGCCAGCAGTTTATTGGGGGCCACAGGGACTGAAGCTTTCTTT. It specifies CASSLLGATGTEAFF.

This clonotype was recorded once. J is TRBJ1-6 and V is TRBV6-1; D may be TRBD1 (5 bases). Trimming pared 6 bases from V and 7 bases from J, leaving 19 bases between. The CDR3 is 16 residues long. Germline V gives CDR1 MNHNS, CDR2 SASEGT. The CDR3 bases are TGTGCCAGCAGCCTAAGCCTCTCTGGGGGGAATTCACCCCTCCACTTT. It encodes CASSLSLSGGNSPLHF.

V and J are TRBV19 and TRBJ2-7, with no clear D. The V gene's germline CDR1 is LNHDA and CDR2 SQIVND (reference sequence). The CDR3 loop spans 13 amino acids. The ends were cut back, 7 bases at V and 2 bases at J, with 12 bases in the middle. DNA of the CDR3: TGTGCCAGTATGGGCCATTCAGCCTACGAGCAGTACTTC. Protein: CASMGHSAYEQYF.

This clonotype was seen just once. V gene TRBV15 combines with J gene TRBJ2-5, with TRBD2 matching over 11 bases. CDR1 is LNHNV, CDR2 YYDKDF, per germline (reference sequence). Losses at the gene ends were 5 bases for V and 1 base for J; bases not matched to a gene: 6. This CDR3 spans 16 amino acids. The CDR3 spells CATSGRLAGLQETQYF. The CDR3 region has the DNA TGTGCCACCAGCGGGAGACTAGCGGGACTCCAAGAGACCCAGTACTTC.

The chain combines TRBV15 with TRBJ1-4; a possible D gene is TRBD1 (6 bases). CDR1 LNHNV and CDR2 YYDKDF come from the germline V gene (reference sequence). This CDR3 has 15 amino acids. V lost 1 base and J lost 7, with 13 bases in between. The CDR3 sequence is CATSRARGGGEKLFF. DNA for the CDR3: TGTGCCACCAGCAGAGCCCGAGGAGGGGGTGAAAAACTGTTTTTT.

The rearrangement links TRBV19 to TRBJ2-2; tentative D call: TRBD2 (6 bases). V was clipped by 4 bases and J by 7 bases, with 16 bases between them. The CDR3 extends over 15 amino acids. Per germline, CDR1 LNHDA and CDR2 SQIVND (reference sequence). The CDR3 is CASSTLGQGGGELFF. CDR3 bases: TGTGCCAGTAGTACCTTGGGGCAGGGAGGCGGGGAGCTGTTTTTT. Variable domain in full (rest from reference TRBV19 and TRBJ2-2): DGGITQSPKYLFRKEGQNVTLSCEQNLNHDAMYWYRQDPGQGLRLIYYSQIVNDFQKGDIAEGYSVSREKKESFPLTVTSAQKNPTAFYLCASSTLGQGGGELFFGEGSRLTVL.

The chain links TRBV20-1 to TRBJ2-5; 7 nucleotides line up with TRBD2. V dropped 6 bases and J dropped 2; count of bases not matched to a gene: 9. The CDR3 length is 14 residues. The germline V gene has CDR1 DFQATT and CDR2 SNEGSKA (reference sequence). CDR3 nucleotides: TGCAGTGCCCTTCCGGGCGGGAGACAAGAGACCCAGTACTTC. Translated, it gives CSALPGGRQETQYF.

A few counts support this clonotype. V gene TRBV7-9 combines with J gene TRBJ2-2, with D perhaps matching TRBD1 (6 bases). CDR1 SEHNR and CDR2 FQNEAQ come from the germline V gene (reference sequence). V was shortened by 1 base and J by 0 bases, with 15 bases between the two germline ends. The CDR3 is 18 amino acids. The CDR3 reads CASSLVTRGRTNTGELFF. The CDR3 bases are TGTGCCAGCAGCTTAGTTACCAGGGGAAGGACGAACACCGGGGAGCTGTTTTTT.